One and the same sample provided the 8 T cell receptor beta chains below, sequenced in a study of control samples from healthy donors and cancer patients. The repertoire was sequenced with immunoSEQ multiplex PCR; TCRdb's copy has only in-frame clones and lacks some. Among more than 35,000 clones listed, roughly 94% were seen once. Sequenced sample: blood. The receptor source for this set is a man in his sixties in good health.

The V call is TRBV24-1, the J call TRBJ2-7, with 8 positions matching TRBD1. The CDR3 consists of 13 residues. From germline, CDR1 is KGHDR and CDR2 SFDVKD. The junction had 3 bases not matched to a gene; V was cut back by 4 bases and J by 5 bases. The CDR3 sequence: CATSEQGENEQYF. The CDR3, as DNA: TGTGCCACCAGTGAACAGGGGGAGAACGAGCAGTACTTC.

This sequence joins TRBV29-1 and TRBJ2-2; TRBD1 or TRBD2 may be the D gene (5 bases each). Trimming took 7 bases from V and 3 from J, leaving 15 bases between them. Germline CDR1 reads SQVTM; CDR2 reads ANQGSEA. This CDR3 spans 14 amino acids. CDR3 region: CSGRRDADTGELFF. The CDR3 DNA reads TGCAGCGGCCGACGGGACGCTGACACCGGGGAGCTGTTTTTT.

This sequence joins TRBV6-4 and TRBJ2-2; 14 nucleotides match TRBD2. Germline V gives CDR1 MRHNA, CDR2 SNTAGT. V was clipped by 6 bases and J by 7 bases; unmatched bases: 4. The CDR3 is made up of 15 amino acids. CDR3 nucleotide sequence: TGTGCCAGCAGAGGACTAGCGGGAGGTCACGGGGAGCTGTTTTTT. It translates to CASRGLAGGHGELFF.

This clone came up once. The rearrangement uses TRBV12-3 or TRBV12-4 and TRBJ2-1; D ambiguous. The CDR3 covers 13 residues. V lost 1 base, J lost 1 base, and 2 bases lay in between. DNA of the CDR3: TGTGCCAGCAGTTTAGGGTCCTACAATGAGCAGTTCTTC. Amino acids: CASSLGSYNEQFF.

V is TRBV28 and J is TRBJ2-7; 8 bases are shared with TRBD1. After removal of 3 bases from V and 7 bases from J, the junction contained 8 bases not matched to a gene. Germline CDR1 is MDHEN and CDR2 is SYDVKM. This CDR3 spans 14 amino acids. This CDR3 is CASSFWQGAPEQYF. In DNA form, the CDR3 reads TGTGCCAGCAGTTTTTGGCAGGGGGCGCCGGAGCAGTACTTC. The full variable domain, with the rest looked up from reference TRBV28 and TRBJ2-7, is DVKVTQSSRYLVKRTGEKVFLECVQDMDHENMFWYRQDPGLGLRLIYFSYDVKMKEKGDIPEGYSVSREKKERFSLILESASTNQTSMYLCASSFWQGAPEQYFGPGTRLTVT.

The chain joins TRBV19 to TRBJ1-1; D gene ambiguous. Trimming removed 3 bases at V and 0 bases at J, with 8 bases between. The CDR3 is 14 residues long. Looked up from germline, CDR1 is LNHDA and CDR2 is SQIVND (reference sequence). This CDR3 is CASSMGSMNTEAFF. In nucleotides, the CDR3 is TGTGCCAGTAGTATGGGTTCAATGAACACTGAAGCTTTCTTT.

The V and J genes are TRBV9 and TRBJ1-2; maybe TRBD1 (5 bases). V lost 0 bases and J 3 bases, leaving 12 bases between the germline ends. The CDR3 is made up of 15 amino acids. Germline V gives CDR1 SGDLS, CDR2 YYNGEE. In DNA, the CDR3 is TGTGCCAGCAGCGTAGGCCTGGGGGTGCACTATGGCTACACCTTC. Translated: CASSVGLGVHYGYTF.

The V and J genes are TRBV3-1 (or the pseudogene TRBV3-2) and TRBJ1-1; D call uncertain. The CDR3 spans 12 residues. Trimming removed 1 base from V and 6 bases from J, with 6 bases in between. Germline CDR1 reads LGHDT; CDR2 reads YNNKEL (reference sequence). The CDR3 DNA reads as TGTGCCAGCAGCCAAGGCTCCCCTGAAGCTTTCTTT. This encodes CASSQGSPEAFF.